This is a list of T cell receptor beta chains from one sample in a study of T-cell memory formation after mild COVID-19. TCRdb used MiXCR to reprocess the 5' RACE reads, holding one entry per CDR3 protein. The sample has 250,000 to 350,000 distinct CDR3 sequences; less than 20% are singletons. Material: PBMCs or a T cell subset sorted from them (not recorded which). These receptors were obtained from a young man who had mild COVID-19 (a few samples of this study predate the infection). Cell type and time point are not known. CDR3s include the opening cysteine and the closing phenylalanine or tryptophan.

v_call	j_call	cdr3_length	cdr3_aa
TRBV18	TRBJ2-7	13	CASSRGDSYEQYF
TRBV29-1	TRBJ1-5	14	CSDVPQGCDQPQHF
TRBV7-9	TRBJ2-7	14	CASSPPRANSEQYF
TRBV6-6	TRBJ1-5	13	CASSTQGYQPQHF
TRBV7-2	TRBJ1-6	13	CASSRDTNSPLHF
TRBV7-2	TRBJ2-5	16	CASSLGPGLRGETQYF
TRBV5-4	TRBJ2-3	15	CASSRTPGLADTQYF
TRBV20-1	TRBJ2-3	14	CSAHSGVNTDTQYF
TRBV7-2	TRBJ2-2	15	CASSLGGGRTGELFF
TRBV3-1	TRBJ1-6	14	CASSLTSSNSPLHF
TRBV28	TRBJ2-1	15	CASSRLAGGRHEQFF
TRBV2	TRBJ2-1	13	CASGTSAYNEQFF
TRBV3-1	TRBJ2-4	12	CASSLTANIQYF
TRBV20-1	TRBJ1-4	13	CSARAQGGEKLFF